This T cell receptor (beta chain) was recovered during a study of cytomegalovirus exposure and HLA in healthy donors. PCR involved 60 Vbeta and 13 Jbeta primers. TCRdb's table, derived via immunoSEQ multiplex PCR, lists solely in-frame clones and lacks some. The sample comprises about 150,000 clones, around 80% of which are singletons, and less than 9% rests with the top ten. Germline V CDR1 and CDR2: SEHNR, FQNEAQ (reference sequence). The CDR3 sequence is 18 residues long. Trimming at V came to 5 bases and at J to 6 bases, leaving 18 bases not matched to a gene. Overall study results and limits: One variant, a missense change in DCLRE1C, was linked in a later analysis to TCR beta V- and J-gene trimming. Per a prior analysis, the majority of TCR beta V segments were productive roughly 87% or roughly 30% of the time.

Turning to this clone: The antigen is not known.

The sequence derives from a man in his thirties or forties in good health and CMV-seropositive. V and J are TRBV7-9 and TRBJ1-5; 8 bases align to TRBD1. The source material was PBMCs. CDR3 protein: CASSHGLGDRGRSQPQHF. DNA for the CDR3: TGTGCCAGCAGCCACGGTTTGGGCGACAGGGGCCGCAGTCAGCCCCAGCATTTT.